Detailed here is one T cell receptor (beta chain). This sample is part of a study of blood T cell repertoires in COVID-19. Across the study: From the United States, Italy and Spain came samples of acute and convalescent COVID-19. PBMCs, B-cell-depleted T cells, or T cells provided the cDNA or gDNA that made up the material.

As processed by the authors: Cell counts per sample came from amplifying reference gene primers. Profiled with immunoSEQ multiplex PCR; TCRdb holds only in-frame clones, not every one. V and J calls and clone size are those listed in that table; D and trimming were worked out from the DNA. This sample has 81,000 or so clones, with 86% found just once. This CDR3 has 14 residues. With 4 bases clipped from V and 4 bases from J, the junction kept 6 bases outside the gene matches. CDR1 and CDR2 from the germline V gene are SGHRS and YFSETQ. The material sequenced was peripheral blood. This clonotype was obtained from a man aged 50 or older with active COVID-19. The genes are TRBV5-1 and TRBJ2-7; 9 bases match TRBD1. CDR3 bases: TGCGCCAGCAGCATTCCGGGACAGGGTTACGAGCAGTACTTC. This codes for CASSIPGQGYEQYF.